This entry features one T cell receptor (beta chain) sequence. The primer mix had 60 Vbeta and 13 Jbeta primers. Per the original methods: The authors later counted about 80 million unique TCR beta chains, 9 million to 12 million of them shared. Assay: immunoSEQ multiplex PCR; the TCRdb copy retains only in-frame clones and omits some. V, J and clone size reflect that table, while D and trimming were determined from the DNA. Of some 180,000 clones listed, 80% to 90% are singletons. The sample is drawn from a study of cytomegalovirus exposure and HLA in healthy donors. After removal of 3 bases from V and 3 bases from J, the junction contained 11 bases not matched to a gene. The CDR3 length is 17 residues. The germline V gene encodes CDR1 LGHNA and CDR2 YSLEER.

V and J are TRBV4-3 and TRBJ1-3; 7 bases align to TRBD1. The TCR originated in a man aged 30 to 39 in good health and CMV-seropositive. The source material was PBMCs. CDR3 sequence (DNA): TGCGCCAGCAGCCAGGTCTACAGGGGACGGGGTGGAAACACCATATATTTT. Translated: CASSQVYRGRGGNTIYF.